One T cell receptor (beta chain) is described in this entry. The target of this receptor is not known. No quality values exist for individual bases; no much larger clone is one base distant. The CDR3 holds 14 amino acids from the cysteine to the phenylalanine. Only CDR3 DNA remains: 42 bases, in frame from the first base. CDR1 and CDR2 were assigned from the germline V gene as SGHAT and FQNNGV. Trimming takes 4 bases from V and 0 bases from J, and the germline ends sit 10 bases apart. CD8 naive samples were obtained by positive selection for CCR7 among CD45RO-negative cells, yielding a CD45RA+CCR7+ population from which TemRA cells were excluded. Healthy HIV-negative adults with no recently reported acute infections or vaccinations were included as donors. Every donor was a Caucasian adult living in Nashville, Tennessee, USA. After blood collection by leukapheresis, PBMCs were isolated using Ficoll-Histopaque density gradient centrifugation and then cryopreserved in the vapor phase of liquid nitrogen. Analytical flow cytometry was used to check the purity and quantity of each magnetically sorted T cell population. Genomic DNA was isolated from each sorted fraction and quantified by UV absorbance on a Nanodrop 2000c.

This sample stems from a study of shared clonotypes between healthy human individuals (dated by TCRdb to between 2020 and 2021). At the level of the whole study: A few men and a couple of women, aged 18 to 49 years, made up the cohort. Blood TCR repertoires of about 5 healthy adults were deeply sequenced to estimate repertoire size and the extent of clonotype sharing between individuals. To increase sequencing depth and limit assay-specific biases, different laboratories used diverse techniques to prepare libraries and sequence TCR repertoires. For each donor, three plates each were used for CD4 naive and CD4 memory, two plates were used for CD8 naive, and one plate was used for CD8 memory. Between about 0.94 and 10 billion PBMCs per donor were obtained by leukapheresis.

Using the deep immunoSEQ assay, TCR CDR3 regions were amplified from genomic DNA by multiplex PCR. Extracted genomic DNA from each cell subset was spread evenly across all wells of several immunoSEQ 96-well plates, with each plate serving as a replicate. For sorted subsets, roughly 200 ng genomic DNA, equal to 25,000 to 35,000 T cell genomes, was loaded into each replicate PCR. Purified libraries were quantified with a Qubit 3.0 fluorometer, sized on a Bioanalyzer 2100, and re-quantified with the KAPA Library Quantification kit. Every immunoSEQ 96-well plate was sequenced on a dedicated single-read 150-cycle Illumina NextSeq 550 flow cell. The paper's data handling went like this. Because only junctional sequences without quality scores were contained in the immunoSEQ output, filtering matching that applied to full-length reads could not be performed. To assign V/J genes and CDR3, sequences were annotated using PyIR, a Python wrapper for IgBLAST v1.9, with IMGT germline references. Any read was removed if the V/J assignment was weak (E-value above 1e-6), the CDR3 was missing, or the read contained stop codons, out-of-frame junctions, or ambiguous translated residues. A V3J clonotype was defined by an identical inferred V gene, J gene, and CDR3 amino acid sequence. To compute the percentage overlap between repertoires, the number of shared unique clonotypes was divided by the size of the smaller repertoire. Repertoire richness was assessed with RTK rarefaction, the Chao1 estimator, and Recon v2.1 estimates of unobserved clonotypes. Generation probabilities for all TCRbeta clonotypes obtained by the gDNA method from a handful of donors were computed using OLGA. The clones in this table, taken by TCRdb from immuneACCESS, are in-frame only. Not every clone is retained; where verified, under half of the shortfall comes from an unresolved V gene, and the cause of the rest is unknown. Clone size and the V and J calls come from that table; the DNA yielded D and trimming. In all, the sample holds some 2,000,000 clones, and less than 95% of those were seen once. About 1.1% of the sample is in the top ten clones.

Here is what the overall study found, with its caveats: When several donors were compared, the shared fraction of clonotypes was about 5.2% for naive CD4, around 3.6% for naive CD8, 2.3% for memory CD4, and around 0.37% for memory CD8. Incomplete sequencing was indicated by rarefaction of sorted-subset datasets, despite the large sequencing depth. Pairwise subsampling led to the expectation that sequencing depth would affect the degree of clonotype sharing among donors. Only blood was sampled, and tissue TCR repertoires likely differ from those in blood. Clonotypes shared by all four sorted-subset donors showed higher generation probabilities than non-shared clonotypes. Naive subsets generally had larger estimated clonotype richness than memory subsets did. Because the study included only a small number of donors, the genetic and exposure-history diversity represented was limited.

The V and J segments used are TRBV11-2 and TRBJ2-7; the D gene is possibly TRBD1, with 5 bases matching. The origin of this receptor is a man between 18 and 29 years old in good health. The sample consisted of naive CD8+ T cells sorted from blood. The cell subset or site label corresponds to: CD45RA+CCR7+. The nucleotides read TGTGCCAGCAGCTCCGACAGTCACTCCTACGAGCAGTACTTC. Protein translation: CASSSDSHSYEQYF.